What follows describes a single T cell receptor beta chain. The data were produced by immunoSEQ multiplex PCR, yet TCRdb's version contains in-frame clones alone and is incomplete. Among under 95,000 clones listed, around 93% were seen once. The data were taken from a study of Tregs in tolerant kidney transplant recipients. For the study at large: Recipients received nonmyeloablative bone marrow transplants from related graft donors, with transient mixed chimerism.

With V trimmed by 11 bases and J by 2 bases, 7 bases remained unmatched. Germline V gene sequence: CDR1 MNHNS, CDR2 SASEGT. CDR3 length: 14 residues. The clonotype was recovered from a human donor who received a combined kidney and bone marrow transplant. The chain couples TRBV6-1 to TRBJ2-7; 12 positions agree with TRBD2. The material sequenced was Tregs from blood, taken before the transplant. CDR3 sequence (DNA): TGTGCCGGCACCAGACTAGCGGGAGCCTACGAGCAGTACTTC. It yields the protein CAGTRLAGAYEQYF.